The T cell receptor (beta chain) under discussion was sequenced for a study of CD8 T cells in ankylosing spondylitis. Overall study findings and caveats: Apparently characteristic of ankylosing spondylitis blood was a TCR beta motif (about eight highly homologous variants). Some motif variants had been reported before (in reactive arthritis synovial fluid and blood). The authors found the disease-linked clones to be CD8+ and relatively rare in peripheral blood. Significantly higher representation of disease-linked clones was reported for matched ankylosing spondylitis synovial fluid.

Preparation of TCR beta libraries was done by quantitative 5'-RACE with molecular barcodes. TCRdb recomputed calls from the 5' RACE reads with MiXCR, one row per CDR3 protein. Of some 130,000 distinct CDR3 sequences in the sample, more than 15% are singletons; the top ten hold around a third. The CDR3 extends over 14 amino acids. Germline CDR1 reads MNHEY; CDR2 reads SVGAGI. V was shortened by 2 bases and J by 2 bases, with 8 bases between the two germline ends. This clonotype was counted only a few times. The antigen remains undetermined. Sequences were obtained from blood, either unsorted or a sorted T cell fraction (not recorded which). V is TRBV6-5 and J is TRBJ2-3, with D perhaps TRBD2 (7 bases). This TCR was sampled from a male donor with ankylosing spondylitis. CDR3 region: CASSYGGATDTQYF. The DNA for the CDR3 is TGTGCCAGCAGTTACGGGGGGGCCACAGATACGCAGTATTTT.